This T cell receptor beta chain was retrieved from a study of blood T cell repertoires in COVID-19. Study background: Whether acute or convalescent, the COVID-19 samples came from the United States, Italy and Spain. PBMCs, B-cell-depleted T cells, or T cells were the source of the cDNA or gDNA that made up the material.

Per the original methods: By means of reference gene primer amplification, nucleated cell counts were estimated. The method was immunoSEQ multiplex PCR; TCRdb's version includes in-frame clones alone and lacks a portion of them. The V and J calls and clone size are taken from that table; D and trimming were inferred from the DNA. The sample carries about 46,000 clones, 80% to 90% recorded once. The CDR3 runs to 14 residues. J gave up 4 bases and V 3 bases, and 6 bases lay outside the gene matches. Germline loops: CDR1 SGDLS, CDR2 YYNGEE. The specimen sequenced was peripheral blood. The clonotype was recovered from a man between 60 and 70 years old with acute or convalescent COVID-19. The genes are TRBV9 and TRBJ1-1; TRBD1 agrees at 7 bases. The CDR3 coding sequence is TGTGCCAGCAGCGAGACCTCAGGGGGCACTGAAGCTTTCTTT. As protein: CASSETSGGTEAFF.